Below are 24 T cell receptor beta chains sequenced from a single sample in a study of T cell responses to AZD1222 COVID-19 vaccine. TCRdb keeps only in-frame clones here, not all; method: immunoSEQ multiplex PCR. The profile shows 150,000 to 200,000 clones, roughly 92% of them singletons. Sequences were derived from peripheral blood, sampled 28 days after the second AZD1222 dose. All receptors come from an adult who received the AZD1222 COVID-19 vaccine.

The chain joins TRBV27 to TRBJ2-1; a weak D match, TRBD2 (5 bases). V was pared by 7 bases and J by 4 bases, with 20 bases between. The germline gives CDR1 MNHEY, CDR2 SMNVEV (reference sequence). The CDR3 contains 16 residues. CDR3: CASNPGKAVTYNEQFF. Here the CDR3 DNA reads TGTGCCAGCAACCCTGGTAAAGCGGTAACATACAATGAGCAGTTCTTC.

This clone was counted only a few times. The chain combines TRBV27 with TRBJ2-7; 9 bases map to TRBD2. The CDR3 length is 13 residues. V trimming: 6 bases; J trimming: 3 bases; junction bases outside the gene matches: 3. Germline V CDR1 and CDR2: MNHEY, SMNVEV (reference sequence). The CDR3 nucleotides read TGTGCCAGCAGGTCACTAGCGGGCTACGAGCAGTACTTC. As protein: CASRSLAGYEQYF.

This chain uses TRBV14 with TRBJ2-2, with TRBD1 matching 7 bases. This CDR3 comprises 13 residues. Germline CDR1 reads SGHDN; CDR2 reads FVKESK. The V and J ends lost 4 bases and 6 bases, in that order; junction bases with no gene match: 2. Here the CDR3 reads CASSRQGPGELFF. The CDR3 DNA reads TGTGCCAGCAGCCGACAGGGCCCCGGGGAGCTGTTTTTT.

This clone was detected only once. DNA of the CDR3: TGTGCCAGCTCAGCTAGCACTTCCACAGATACGCAGTATTTT. Translation gives CASSASTSTDTQYF. The J gene is TRBJ2-3, the V gene TRBV18; D possibly corresponds to TRBD2 (5 bases). The CDR3 totals 14 residues. The V end was cut by 5 bases, the J end by 2 bases, with 11 bases between. Per germline, CDR1 KGHSH and CDR2 LQKENI.

The chain carries TRBV19 and TRBJ1-5, with D unresolved. The germline V gene has CDR1 LNHDA and CDR2 SQIVND (reference sequence). The CDR3 is made up of 13 amino acids. Trimming removed 0 bases from V and 8 bases from J, with 8 bases in between. CDR3 DNA sequence: TGTGCCAGTAGTATAGACCCTACCGAGCCCCAGCATTTT. Amino acids: CASSIDPTEPQHF.

This chain uses TRBV15 with TRBJ2-1, with D tentatively TRBD2 (5 bases). CDR3 size: 17 residues. CDR1 is LNHNV, CDR2 YYDKDF, per germline (reference sequence). V was clipped by 0 bases and J by 5 bases, with 17 bases between them. The CDR3 sequence: CATSRDRREGLNNEQFF. CDR3 nucleotides: TGTGCCACCAGCAGAGATCGTCGGGAAGGGCTCAACAATGAGCAGTTCTTC.

The rearrangement links TRBV27 to TRBJ2-7, with 12 nucleotides matching TRBD2. The CDR3 is 15 residues long. Germline CDR1 is MNHEY and CDR2 is SMNVEV (reference sequence). V gave up 1 base and J gave up 7 bases; unmatched junction bases: 5. The DNA of the CDR3 is TGTGCCAGCAGTTTATGGACTAGCGGGATTCGGGAGCAGTACTTC. It encodes CASSLWTSGIREQYF.

The chain couples TRBV10-3 to TRBJ2-1, with D possibly being TRBD1 (5 bases). CDR1 is ENHRY and CDR2 is SYGVKD in the germline V gene. CDR3 length: 12 amino acids. Trimming took 2 bases from V and 8 from J, leaving 7 bases between them. CDR3 coding DNA: TGTGCCATCAGTGAGGGCAGGGATGAGCAGTTCTTC. It specifies CAISEGRDEQFF.

The rearrangement joins TRBV2 to TRBJ2-2, with TRBD2 identical over 11 bases. After removal of 6 bases from V and 8 bases from J, the junction contained 14 bases not matched to a gene. CDR1 SNHLY and CDR2 FYNNEI come from the germline V gene. The CDR3 has 17 residues. The chain's CDR3 is CASSLAGGPSVAGELFF. DNA for the CDR3: TGTGCCAGCAGCCTAGCGGGAGGTCCGAGTGTGGCAGGGGAGCTGTTTTTT.

V and J are TRBV30 and TRBJ2-5; perhaps TRBD2 as D (6 bases). The germline CDR1 and CDR2 sequences are GTSNPN and SVGIG (reference sequence). There are 12 residues in the CDR3. V lost 4 bases to trimming and J lost 4 bases, with 10 bases between them. The CDR3 DNA follows: TGTGCCTGGATGGAGGGTCGAGAGACCCAGTACTTC. Its protein is CAWMEGRETQYF.

The chain recombines TRBV3-1 (or the pseudogene TRBV3-2) with TRBJ2-5; 7 nucleotides agree with TRBD2. Germline values: CDR1 LGHDT, CDR2 YNNKEL (reference sequence). CDR3 size: 19 residues. The V and J ends lost 3 bases and 5 bases, in that order; junction bases with no gene match: 21. CDR3 amino acids: CASSHTLMGGPVGGETQYF. CDR3 coding DNA: TGTGCCAGCAGCCATACCCTTATGGGAGGGCCGGTGGGCGGGGAGACCCAGTACTTC.

The chain couples TRBV11-3 to TRBJ2-1; the match to TRBD2 covers 15 bases. The CDR3 is 15 residues long. CDR1 and CDR2 (germline): SGHNT, YENEEA. Germline trimming cut 4 bases from V and 8 bases from J; bases unmatched to any gene: 3. The DNA of the CDR3 is TGTGCCAGCAGCTCCGGACTAGCGGGAGGGGATGAGCAGTTCTTC. Translated: CASSSGLAGGDEQFF.

In this sample, this clone turned up once. The J gene is TRBJ1-5, the V gene TRBV7-9, with 8 bases aligning to TRBD1. The CDR3 totals 16 residues. Germline CDR1 is SEHNR and CDR2 is FQNEAQ (reference sequence). The trim removed 5 bases at V and 0 bases at J, leaving 6 bases unmatched. DNA for the CDR3: TGTGCCAGCAGCCCAGGGACAGGCAATAGCAATCAGCCCCAGCATTTT. It is translated as CASSPGTGNSNQPQHF. Using reference TRBV7-9 and TRBJ1-5 for the parts outside the CDR3, the full variable domain is DTGVSQNPRHKITKRGQNVTFRCDPISEHNRLYWYRQTLGQGPEFLTYFQNEAQLEKSRLLSDRFSAERPKGSFSTLEIQRTEQGDSAMYLCASSPGTGNSNQPQHFGDGTRLSIL.

The gene calls are TRBV19 and TRBJ1-3; D not certain. V shed 6 bases and J shed 0 bases, with 15 bases lying between them. The CDR3 totals 16 residues. Germline assignment: CDR1 LNHDA and CDR2 SQIVND (reference sequence). CDR3 nucleotide sequence: TGTGCCAGTAGCCGGGAGCCCAGGAGCTCTGGAAACACCATATATTTT. Translation: CASSREPRSSGNTIYF.

This chain connects TRBV6-1 to TRBJ1-6; 7 nucleotides line up with TRBD1. This CDR3 is built from 17 residues. Germline lookup yields CDR1 MNHNS and CDR2 SASEGT. Germline trimming cut 2 bases from V and 4 bases from J; bases unmatched to any gene: 8. For the CDR3, the DNA is TGTGCCAGCAGTGAAAGGGGTTTGGGACAGTATAATTCACCCCTCCACTTT. Protein sequence: CASSERGLGQYNSPLHF.

Remarks on this clone: Other DNA variants within this sample encode the same CDR3. The chain carries TRBV28 and TRBJ1-2; D unresolved. V was clipped by 5 bases and J by 2 bases, with 6 bases between them. The germline V gene has CDR1 MDHEN and CDR2 SYDVKM. The CDR3 contains 12 residues. The CDR3 DNA is TGTGCCAGCAGTCTCGGCAACTATGGCTACACCTTC. It is translated as CASSLGNYGYTF.

The chain employs TRBV28 and TRBJ2-7, with 7 bases identical to TRBD2. J lost 0 bases, V lost 6 bases, and 17 bases had no gene match. Germline CDR1 is MDHEN and CDR2 is SYDVKM. The CDR3 extends over 18 amino acids. The CDR3, as DNA: TGTGCCAGCAGACGATCGGGCCGACTAGCTGATCTCTCCTACGAGCAGTACTTC. It specifies CASRRSGRLADLSYEQYF.

The genes are TRBV28 and TRBJ1-2; D not resolved. Germline values: CDR1 MDHEN, CDR2 SYDVKM. This CDR3 spans 12 amino acids. Trimming removed 8 bases at V and 4 bases at J, with 11 bases between. The CDR3 DNA is TGTGCCAGCGAGGGCAGGAGCTATGGCTACACCTTC. Translated: CASEGRSYGYTF.

J is TRBJ2-3 and V is TRBV11-2, with 9 bases matching TRBD2. Trimming cost V 1 base and J 5 bases; bases outside gene matches: 16. The CDR3 has 19 amino acids. CDR1 and CDR2 (germline): SGHAT, FQNNGV. CDR3 amino acids: CASSLGPQVAGVYLDTQYF. The CDR3 DNA sequence: TGTGCCAGCAGCTTAGGTCCTCAGGTAGCGGGAGTATATTTAGATACGCAGTATTTT.

This chain uses TRBV7-9 with TRBJ1-1; 7 bases are a match to TRBD1. Germline trimming cut 6 bases from V and 6 bases from J; bases unmatched to any gene: 13. This CDR3 region has 15 residues. Per germline, CDR1 SEHNR and CDR2 FQNEAQ (reference sequence). The CDR3 DNA sequence: TGTGCCAGCAGTCGGGACAGCCGACGGCAAGCTGAAGCTTTCTTT. It specifies CASSRDSRRQAEAFF.

The V and J genes are TRBV10-1 and TRBJ2-7; TRBD2 aligns across 9 bases. The CDR3 consists of 16 residues. J was trimmed by 1 base and V by 2 bases; bases with no gene match: 6. CDR1 is WNHNN and CDR2 is SYGVQD in the germline V gene (reference sequence). The chain's CDR3 is CASSERSSGVSYEQYF. The CDR3 bases are TGCGCCAGCAGTGAGAGGTCTAGCGGGGTATCCTACGAGCAGTACTTC.

The V call is TRBV30, the J call TRBJ1-2; D unclear. Germline CDR1 reads GTSNPN; CDR2 reads SVGIG (reference sequence). Trimming cost V 8 bases and J 5 bases, with 12 bases left between them. The CDR3 runs 11 residues. The CDR3 DNA reads as TGTGCCGCTGGACGGGGTTATGGCTACACCTTC. Translating gives CAAGRGYGYTF.

This clone was counted once. This chain links TRBV7-2 with TRBJ1-2; 7 bases map to TRBD1. This CDR3 is built from 16 residues. Germline V gives CDR1 SGHTA, CDR2 FQGNSA. V gave up 2 bases and J gave up 4 bases; unmatched junction bases: 10. The CDR3 is CASSLPGGQAGYGYTF. As DNA, the CDR3 is TGTGCCAGCAGCTTACCAGGGGGTCAGGCGGGCTATGGCTACACCTTC.

The chain couples TRBV21-1 to TRBJ2-7; the table's TRBD2 call for D was not verified on the DNA. TRBV21-1 is a recognized pseudogene. The CDR3 contains 18 residues. The CDR3 is CASSKGKSGGRGPYEQYF. CDR3 DNA sequence: TGTGCCAGCAGCAAAGGGAAGTCCGGGGGGCGGGGGCCCTACGAGCAGTACTTC.